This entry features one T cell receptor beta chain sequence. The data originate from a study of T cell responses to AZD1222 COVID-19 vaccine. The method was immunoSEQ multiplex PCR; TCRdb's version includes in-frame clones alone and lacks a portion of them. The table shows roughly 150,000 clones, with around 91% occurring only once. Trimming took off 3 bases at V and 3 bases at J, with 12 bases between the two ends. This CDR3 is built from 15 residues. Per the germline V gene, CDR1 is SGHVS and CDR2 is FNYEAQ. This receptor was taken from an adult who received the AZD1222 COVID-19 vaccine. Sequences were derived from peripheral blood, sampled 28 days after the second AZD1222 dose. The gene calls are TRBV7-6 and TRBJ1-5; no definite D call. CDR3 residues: CASSLGRQHNQPQHF. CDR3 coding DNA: TGTGCCAGCAGCTTGGGGAGGCAGCACAATCAGCCCCAGCATTTT.